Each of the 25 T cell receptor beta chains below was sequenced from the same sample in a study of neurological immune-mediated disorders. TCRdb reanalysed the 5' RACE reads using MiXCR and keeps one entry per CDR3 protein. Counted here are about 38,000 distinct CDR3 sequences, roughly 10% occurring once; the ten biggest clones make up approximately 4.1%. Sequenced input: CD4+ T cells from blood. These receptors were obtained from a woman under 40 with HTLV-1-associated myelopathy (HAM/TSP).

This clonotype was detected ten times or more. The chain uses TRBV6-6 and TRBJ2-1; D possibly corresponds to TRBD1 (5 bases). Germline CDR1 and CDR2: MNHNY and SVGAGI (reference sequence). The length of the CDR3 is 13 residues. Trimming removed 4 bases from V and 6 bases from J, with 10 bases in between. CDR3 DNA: TGTGCCAGCAGTTTGACAGACGGCAATGAGCAGTTCTTC. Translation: CASSLTDGNEQFF.

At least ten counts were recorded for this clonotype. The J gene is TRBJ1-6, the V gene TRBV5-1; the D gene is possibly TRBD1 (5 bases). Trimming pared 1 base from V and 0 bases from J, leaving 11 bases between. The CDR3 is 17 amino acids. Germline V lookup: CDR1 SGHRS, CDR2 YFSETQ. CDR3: CASSLWGDSSYNSPLHF. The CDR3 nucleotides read TGCGCCAGCAGCTTGTGGGGAGACAGCTCCTATAATTCACCCCTCCACTTT.

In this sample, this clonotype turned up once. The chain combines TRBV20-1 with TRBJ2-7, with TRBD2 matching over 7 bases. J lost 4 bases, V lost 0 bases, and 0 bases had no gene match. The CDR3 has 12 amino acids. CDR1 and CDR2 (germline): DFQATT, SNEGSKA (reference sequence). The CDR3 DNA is TGCAGTGCTAGAGAGCGGGAGTACGAGCAGTACGTC. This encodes CSAREREYEQYV.

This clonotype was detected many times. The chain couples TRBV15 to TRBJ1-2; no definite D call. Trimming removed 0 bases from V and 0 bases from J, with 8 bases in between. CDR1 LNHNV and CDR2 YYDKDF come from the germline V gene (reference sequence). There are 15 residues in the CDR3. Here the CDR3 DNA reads TGTGCCACCAGCAGAGATCGTCAGACTAACTATGGCTACACCTTC. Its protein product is CATSRDRQTNYGYTF.

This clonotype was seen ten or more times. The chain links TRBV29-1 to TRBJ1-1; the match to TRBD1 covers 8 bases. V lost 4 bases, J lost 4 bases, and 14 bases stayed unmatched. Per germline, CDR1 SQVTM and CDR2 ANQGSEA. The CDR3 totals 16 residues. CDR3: CSVGTQGARDITEAFF. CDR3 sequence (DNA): TGCAGCGTTGGGACCCAGGGGGCTCGTGATATCACTGAAGCTTTCTTT.

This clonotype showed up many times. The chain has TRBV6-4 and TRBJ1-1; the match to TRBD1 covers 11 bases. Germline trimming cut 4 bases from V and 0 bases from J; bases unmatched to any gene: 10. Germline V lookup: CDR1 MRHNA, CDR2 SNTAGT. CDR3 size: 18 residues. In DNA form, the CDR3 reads TGTGCCAGCAGTGTTCGGACAGGGGGCTTTGGCATGAACACTGAAGCTTTCTTT. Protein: CASSVRTGGFGMNTEAFF.

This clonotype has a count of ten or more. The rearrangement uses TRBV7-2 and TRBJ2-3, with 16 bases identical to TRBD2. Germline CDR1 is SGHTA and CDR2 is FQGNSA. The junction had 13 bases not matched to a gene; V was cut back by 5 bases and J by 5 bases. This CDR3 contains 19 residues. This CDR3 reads CASSLLPGLAGGRRDTQYF. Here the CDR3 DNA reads TGTGCCAGCAGCCTATTGCCGGGACTAGCGGGGGGGCGTAGAGATACGCAGTATTTT.

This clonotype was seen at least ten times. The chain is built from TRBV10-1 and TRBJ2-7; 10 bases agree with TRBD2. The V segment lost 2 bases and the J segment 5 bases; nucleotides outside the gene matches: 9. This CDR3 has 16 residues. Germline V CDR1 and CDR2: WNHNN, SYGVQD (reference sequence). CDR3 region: CASSEAPSGGAHEQYF. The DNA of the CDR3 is TGCGCCAGCAGTGAGGCGCCCAGCGGGGGGGCCCACGAGCAGTACTTC.

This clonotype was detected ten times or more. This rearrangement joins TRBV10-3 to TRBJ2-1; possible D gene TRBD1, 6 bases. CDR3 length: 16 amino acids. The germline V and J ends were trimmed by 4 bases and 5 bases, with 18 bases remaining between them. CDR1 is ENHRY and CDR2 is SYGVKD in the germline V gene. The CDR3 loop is CAISGGQPKANNEQFF. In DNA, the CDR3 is TGTGCCATCAGTGGAGGACAGCCGAAGGCTAACAATGAGCAGTTCTTC.

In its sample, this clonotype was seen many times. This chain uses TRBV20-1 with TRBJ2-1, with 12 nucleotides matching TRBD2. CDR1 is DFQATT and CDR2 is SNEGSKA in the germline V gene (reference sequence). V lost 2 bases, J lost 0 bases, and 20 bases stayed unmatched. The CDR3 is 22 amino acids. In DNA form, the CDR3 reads TGCAGTGCTAGATCGAGACTGACAGCTAGCGGGGGGGCCCCCAGCTCCTACAATGAGCAGTTCTTC. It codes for CSARSRLTASGGAPSSYNEQFF.

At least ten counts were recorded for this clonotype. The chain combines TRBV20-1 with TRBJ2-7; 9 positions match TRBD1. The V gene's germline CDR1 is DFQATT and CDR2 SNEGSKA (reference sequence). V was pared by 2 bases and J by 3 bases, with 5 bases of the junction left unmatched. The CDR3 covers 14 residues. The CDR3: CSARTGTGNYEQYF. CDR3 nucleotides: TGCAGTGCTAGAACCGGGACAGGGAACTACGAGCAGTACTTC.

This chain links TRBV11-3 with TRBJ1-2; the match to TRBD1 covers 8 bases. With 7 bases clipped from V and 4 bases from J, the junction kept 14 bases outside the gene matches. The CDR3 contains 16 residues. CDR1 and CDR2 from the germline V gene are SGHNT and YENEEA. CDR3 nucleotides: TGTGCCAGCATCTTGGGGACAGGAGAAACTAGCTATGGCTACACCTTC. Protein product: CASILGTGETSYGYTF.

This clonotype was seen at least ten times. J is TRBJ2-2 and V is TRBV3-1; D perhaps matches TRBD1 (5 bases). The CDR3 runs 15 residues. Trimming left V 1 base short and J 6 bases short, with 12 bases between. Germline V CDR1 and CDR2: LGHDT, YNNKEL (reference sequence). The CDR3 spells CASSQVDNLSGELFF. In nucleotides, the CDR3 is TGTGCCAGCAGCCAAGTGGACAATCTGTCCGGGGAGCTGTTTTTT.

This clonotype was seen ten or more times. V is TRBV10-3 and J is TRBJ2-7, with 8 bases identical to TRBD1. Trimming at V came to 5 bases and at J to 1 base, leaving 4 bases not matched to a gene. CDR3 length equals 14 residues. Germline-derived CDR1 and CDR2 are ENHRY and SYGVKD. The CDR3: CAISTDRGSYEQYF. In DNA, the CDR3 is TGTGCCATCAGTACTGACAGGGGTTCCTACGAGCAGTACTTC.

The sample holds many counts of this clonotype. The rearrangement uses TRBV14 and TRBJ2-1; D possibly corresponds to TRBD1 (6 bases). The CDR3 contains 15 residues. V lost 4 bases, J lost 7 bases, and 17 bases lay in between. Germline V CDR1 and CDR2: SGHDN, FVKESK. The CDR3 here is CASSRDLTGGNEQFF. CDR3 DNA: TGTGCCAGCAGCCGAGATCTGACAGGCGGGAATGAGCAGTTCTTC.

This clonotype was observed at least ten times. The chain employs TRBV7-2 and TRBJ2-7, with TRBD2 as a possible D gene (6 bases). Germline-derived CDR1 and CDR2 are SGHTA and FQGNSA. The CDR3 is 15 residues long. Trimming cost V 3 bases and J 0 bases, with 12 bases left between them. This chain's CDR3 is CASSFGGISSYEQYF. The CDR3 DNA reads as TGTGCCAGCAGCTTTGGGGGGATTAGCTCCTACGAGCAGTACTTC.

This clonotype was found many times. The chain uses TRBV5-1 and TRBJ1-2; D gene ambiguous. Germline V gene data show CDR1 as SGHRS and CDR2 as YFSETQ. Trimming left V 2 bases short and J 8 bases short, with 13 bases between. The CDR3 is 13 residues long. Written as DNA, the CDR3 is TGCGCCAGCAGCTTCCTGGACCCGGGAGGCTACACCTTC. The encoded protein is CASSFLDPGGYTF.

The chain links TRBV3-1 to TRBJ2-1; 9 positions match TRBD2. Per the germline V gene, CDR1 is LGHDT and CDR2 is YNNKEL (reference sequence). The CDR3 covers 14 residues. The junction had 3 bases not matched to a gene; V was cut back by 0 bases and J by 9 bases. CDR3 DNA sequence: TGTGCCAGCAGCCAAGATTTTAGCGGGAGTGAGCAGTTCTTC. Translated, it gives CASSQDFSGSEQFF.

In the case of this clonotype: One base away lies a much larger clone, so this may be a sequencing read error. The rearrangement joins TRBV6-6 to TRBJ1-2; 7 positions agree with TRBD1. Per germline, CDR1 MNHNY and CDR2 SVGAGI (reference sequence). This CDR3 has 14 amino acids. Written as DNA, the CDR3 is TGTGTCAGCAGCCCGCGAAGGGACAGCAATGGCTACACCTTC. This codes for CVSSPRRDSNGYTF.

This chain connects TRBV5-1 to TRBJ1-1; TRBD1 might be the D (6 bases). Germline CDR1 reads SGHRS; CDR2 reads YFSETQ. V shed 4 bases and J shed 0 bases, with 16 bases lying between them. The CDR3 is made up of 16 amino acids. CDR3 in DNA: TGCGCCAGCAGCGTGATGCGGGGGGGGCTGAACACTGAAGCTTTCTTT. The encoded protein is CASSVMRGGLNTEAFF.

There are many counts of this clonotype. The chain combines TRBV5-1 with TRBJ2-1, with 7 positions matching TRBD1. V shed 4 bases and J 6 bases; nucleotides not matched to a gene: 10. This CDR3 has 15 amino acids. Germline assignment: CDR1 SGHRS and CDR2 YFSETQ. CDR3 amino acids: CASSQQGSSSNEQFF. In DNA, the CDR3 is TGCGCCAGCAGCCAACAGGGGTCCTCGTCCAATGAGCAGTTCTTC.

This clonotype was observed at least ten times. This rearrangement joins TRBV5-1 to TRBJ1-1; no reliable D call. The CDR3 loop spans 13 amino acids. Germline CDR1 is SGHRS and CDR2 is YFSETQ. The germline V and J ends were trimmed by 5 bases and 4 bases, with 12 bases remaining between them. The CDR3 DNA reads TGCGCCAGCAGTTCCCGGGGTGGCACTGAAGCTTTCTTT. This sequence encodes CASSSRGGTEAFF.

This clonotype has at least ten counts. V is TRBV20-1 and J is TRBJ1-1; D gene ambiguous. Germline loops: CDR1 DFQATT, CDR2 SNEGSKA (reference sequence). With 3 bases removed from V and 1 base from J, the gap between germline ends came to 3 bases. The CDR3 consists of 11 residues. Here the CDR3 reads CSARANTEAFF. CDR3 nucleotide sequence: TGCAGTGCTAGGGCGAACACTGAAGCTTTCTTT.

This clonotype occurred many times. CDR3 amino acids: CAITPGQADTEAFF. The CDR3 coding sequence is TGTGCCATCACCCCGGGACAGGCGGACACTGAAGCTTTCTTT. This chain connects TRBV10-3 to TRBJ1-1, with 8 bases that match TRBD1. Germline loops: CDR1 ENHRY, CDR2 SYGVKD. CDR3 length equals 14 residues. Trimming took 7 bases from V and 3 from J; bases not matched to a gene: 7.

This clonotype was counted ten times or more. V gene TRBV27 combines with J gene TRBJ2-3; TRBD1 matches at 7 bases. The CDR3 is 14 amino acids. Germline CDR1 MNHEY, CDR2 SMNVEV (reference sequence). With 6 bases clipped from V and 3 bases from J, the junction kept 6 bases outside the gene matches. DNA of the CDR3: TGTGCCAGCAGAAACAGGGGTCTAACAGATACGCAGTATTTT. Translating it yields CASRNRGLTDTQYF.